The T cell receptor beta chain described here comes from a study of blood T cell repertoires in COVID-19. Across the study: Samples representing acute and convalescent COVID-19 were sourced from the United States, Italy and Spain. PBMCs, B-cell-depleted T cells, or T cells provided the cDNA or gDNA that made up the material.

As originally analysed: Amplification from reference gene primers served as the basis for estimated nucleated cell counts. The assay was immunoSEQ multiplex PCR, and TCRdb's table has in-frame clones only and misses some. V and J calls and clone size come straight from that table; D and trimming were deduced from the DNA. The sample holds 60,000 to 70,000 clones, roughly nine tenths seen once. There are 16 residues in the CDR3. CDR1 and CDR2 (germline): SGHDT, YYEEEE. V was pared by 3 bases and J by 5 bases, with 20 bases between. This clonotype was sampled from a human donor in a cohort sampled during active COVID-19. The rearrangement links TRBV5-6 to TRBJ2-5, with TRBD2 as a possible D gene (7 bases). Sample: peripheral blood. Here the CDR3 reads CASSSDSRGGPETQYF. DNA for the CDR3: TGTGCCAGCAGCTCCGACTCTAGGGGGGGGCCGGAGACCCAGTACTTC.